Following are 7 T cell receptor beta chains from one sample sequenced in a study of T-cell reconstitution after alpha-beta-depleted transplantation in children. Preparation of the TCRbeta library used unique molecular identifiers. Using its own MiXCR run on the PCR reads, TCRdb lists one record per CDR3 protein. The table lists over 550,000 distinct CDR3 sequences, 8% to 11% of them singletons. Source: PBMCs from the stem cell graft donor, taken from the stem cell graft. The source of these receptors is a human donor who donated a stem cell graft to a child with acute myeloid leukemia.

This clonotype showed up many times. J is TRBJ2-1 and V is TRBV20-1, with TRBD2 identical over 10 bases. This CDR3 is 17 amino acids long. J was trimmed by 4 bases and V by 0 bases; bases with no gene match: 9. The germline V gene encodes CDR1 DFQATT and CDR2 SNEGSKA (reference sequence). The CDR3 sequence: CSARDREREGLYNEQFF. The CDR3, as DNA: TGCAGTGCTAGAGATAGGGAGCGGGAGGGACTTTACAATGAGCAGTTCTTC.

V usage is TRBV29-1 and J usage is TRBJ2-1, with D possibly matching TRBD2 (5 bases). Germline CDR1 SQVTM, CDR2 ANQGSEA. The V gene lost 2 bases and the J gene lost 6 bases, with 14 bases spanning the gap. This CDR3 is 14 amino acids long. Written as DNA, the CDR3 is TGCAGCGTTGAAATAGGCTGGAGCGGCAATGAGCAGTTCTTC. Encoded protein: CSVEIGWSGNEQFF.

This clonotype was detected many times. This chain links TRBV29-1 with TRBJ2-1, with 7 bases lining up with TRBD2. J gave up 13 bases and V 7 bases, and 16 bases lay outside the gene matches. CDR3 length: 13 amino acids. In germline, CDR1 is SQVTM, CDR2 ANQGSEA. The CDR3 region is CSAAPLREYEQFF. The CDR3 nucleotides are TGCAGCGCTGCACCACTGCGGGAGTACGAACAGTTCTTC.

A few counts support this clonotype. V gene TRBV11-2 combines with J gene TRBJ2-1; 14 positions match TRBD2. V was pared by 6 bases and J by 6 bases, with 13 bases of the junction left unmatched. The CDR3 has 18 residues. Germline CDR1 reads SGHAT; CDR2 reads FQNNGV. The CDR3 sequence is CASSQPGLAGERRNEQFF. CDR3 DNA: TGTGCCAGCAGTCAGCCGGGACTAGCGGGAGAACGGCGCAATGAGCAGTTCTTC.

The rearrangement uses TRBV7-8 and TRBJ2-7; unclear D gene. The V gene's germline CDR1 is SGHVS and CDR2 FQNEAQ. The length of the CDR3 is 14 residues. V shed 0 bases and J shed 6 bases, with 12 bases lying between them. CDR3 DNA: TGTGCCAGCAGCTTAGCGCCGGGCGGTCGCGAGCAGTACTTC. Translation gives CASSLAPGGREQYF.

This clonotype was observed at least ten times. The rearrangement joins TRBV5-1 to TRBJ2-7; the D gene is possibly TRBD2 (5 bases). Germline V gene data show CDR1 as SGHRS and CDR2 as YFSETQ. Deletions cut 4 bases from V and 4 bases from J, with 15 bases between. This CDR3 spans 14 amino acids. As DNA, the CDR3 is TGCGCCAGCAGCACGGGATCCGGCCTATACGAGCAGTACTTC. Protein: CASSTGSGLYEQYF.

There are a few counts of this clonotype. The chain is built from TRBV20-1 and TRBJ2-3; a weak D match, TRBD2 (5 bases). The CDR3 covers 13 residues. Germline V gene lookup returns CDR1 DFQATT and CDR2 SNEGSKA (reference sequence). V dropped 7 bases and J dropped 3 bases, with 14 bases sitting between them. The CDR3 sequence is CSVPGGLTDTQYF. Written as DNA, the CDR3 is TGCAGTGTTCCCGGCGGACTGACAGATACGCAGTATTTT.